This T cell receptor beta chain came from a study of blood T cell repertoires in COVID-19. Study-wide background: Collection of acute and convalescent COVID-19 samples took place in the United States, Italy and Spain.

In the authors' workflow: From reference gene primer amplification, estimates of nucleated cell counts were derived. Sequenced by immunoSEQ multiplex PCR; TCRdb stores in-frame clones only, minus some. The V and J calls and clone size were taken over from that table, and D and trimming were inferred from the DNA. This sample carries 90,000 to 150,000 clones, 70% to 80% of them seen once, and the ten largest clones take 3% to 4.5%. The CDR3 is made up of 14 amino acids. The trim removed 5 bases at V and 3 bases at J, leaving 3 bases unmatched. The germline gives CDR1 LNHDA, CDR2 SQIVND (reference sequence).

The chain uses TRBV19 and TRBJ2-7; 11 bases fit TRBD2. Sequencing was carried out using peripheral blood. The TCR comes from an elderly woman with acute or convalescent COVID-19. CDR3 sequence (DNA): TGTGCCAGTAGTGTTACTAGCGGGAGCTACGAGCAGTACTTC. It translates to CASSVTSGSYEQYF.